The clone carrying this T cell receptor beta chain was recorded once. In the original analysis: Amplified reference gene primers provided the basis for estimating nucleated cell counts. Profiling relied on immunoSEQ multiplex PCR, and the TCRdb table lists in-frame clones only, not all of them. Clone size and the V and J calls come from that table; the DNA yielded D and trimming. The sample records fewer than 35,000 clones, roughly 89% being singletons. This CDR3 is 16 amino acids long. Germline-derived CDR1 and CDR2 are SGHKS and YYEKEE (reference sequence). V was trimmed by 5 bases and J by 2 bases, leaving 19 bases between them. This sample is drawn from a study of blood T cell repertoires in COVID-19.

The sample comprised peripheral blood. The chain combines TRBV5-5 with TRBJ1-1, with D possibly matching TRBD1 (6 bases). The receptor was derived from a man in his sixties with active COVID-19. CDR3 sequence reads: CASRTGDTFINTEAFF. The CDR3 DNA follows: TGTGCCAGCAGGACCGGGGACACCTTTATTAACACTGAAGCTTTCTTT.